The 2 T cell receptor beta chains in this list originate from one sample, sequenced in a study of identical twins. TCRdb itself ran the 5' RACE reads through MiXCR, one entry per CDR3 protein. There are around 690,000 distinct CDR3 sequences in the sample; 21% occur only once, and 4% to 5.5% lies in the top ten. These data were also filed under a second study, of T cells expressing NK-cell markers.

The specimen sequenced was PBMCs. The receptors were sampled from a woman younger than 35 in good health.

In its sample, this clonotype was seen a few times. The genes are TRBV6-2 or TRBV6-3 and TRBJ2-1, with D possibly being TRBD2 (6 bases). V was cut by 7 bases and J by 10 bases, with 17 bases left in between. This CDR3 is built from 13 residues. Germline V lookup: CDR1 MNHEY, CDR2 SVGEGT. CDR3 protein: CASKHVGGPEQFF. The CDR3, as DNA: TGTGCCAGCAAACATGTCGGAGGGCCAGAGCAGTTCTTC.

The gene calls are TRBV10-3 and TRBJ2-3; D may be TRBD1 (6 bases). Trimming took off 10 bases at V and 8 bases at J, with 25 bases between the two ends. Germline CDR1 is ENHRY and CDR2 is SYGVKD. The CDR3 extends over 15 amino acids. DNA for the CDR3: TGTGCCACTATAGACCTCAGGGGACCGTTAGCTACGCAGTATTTT. Translation gives CATIDLRGPLATQYF.